These 26 T cell receptor beta chains share one sample of origin, sequenced in a study of blood T cell repertoires in COVID-19. Assay: immunoSEQ multiplex PCR; the TCRdb copy retains only in-frame clones and omits some. In the table there are approximately 90,000 clones, 80% of which are singletons. Sequenced material: peripheral blood. Source of these receptors: a woman aged 80 or over with acute or convalescent COVID-19.

The chain uses TRBV7-8 and TRBJ2-1; 10 positions match TRBD2. With V trimmed by 8 bases and J by 6 bases, 4 bases remained unmatched. This CDR3 is 13 amino acids long. Looked up from germline, CDR1 is SGHVS and CDR2 is FQNEAQ. CDR3 residues: CASGGTSANEQFF. DNA of the CDR3: TGTGCCAGCGGGGGGACTAGCGCCAATGAGCAGTTCTTC.

The rearrangement uses TRBV5-1 and TRBJ2-3, with 10 bases matching TRBD2. The CDR3 runs to 14 residues. Germline loops: CDR1 SGHRS, CDR2 YFSETQ. Trimming cost V 7 bases and J 14 bases; bases outside gene matches: 16. CDR3 DNA: TGCGCCAGCCCCGTCGTAGCGGGAGGCCCCTGCGGGTATTTT. Translating it yields CASPVVAGGPCGYF.

This clone was detected a few times. The DNA for the CDR3 is TGTGCCATCAACCGACCGGGACAGGGCGGCTATGGCTACACCTTC. Residues: CAINRPGQGGYGYTF. The gene calls are TRBV10-3 and TRBJ1-2; 9 bases are shared with TRBD1. The germline CDR1 and CDR2 sequences are ENHRY and SYGVKD. V shed 7 bases, J shed 4 bases, and the junction held 10 bases outside the gene matches. The CDR3 totals 15 residues.

The chain joins TRBV6-5 to TRBJ1-1; 9 positions match TRBD1. CDR1 and CDR2 from the germline V gene are MNHEY and SVGAGI. The trim removed 6 bases at V and 1 base at J, leaving 3 bases unmatched. This CDR3 region has 14 residues. The CDR3 DNA is TGTGCCAGCAGCGGACAGGGGAAGAACACTGAAGCTTTCTTT. This translates into CASSGQGKNTEAFF.

This rearrangement joins TRBV19 to TRBJ1-2; D ambiguous. The V gene lost 6 bases and the J gene lost 8 bases, with 13 bases spanning the gap. The CDR3 covers 12 residues. Per the germline V gene, CDR1 is LNHDA and CDR2 is SQIVND (reference sequence). This CDR3 reads CASSQRVSGYTF. The CDR3 nucleotides read TGTGCCAGTAGCCAGAGGGTCAGCGGCTACACCTTC.

A few counts support this clone. The genes are TRBV27 and TRBJ2-2, with 7 bases that match TRBD2. V lost 3 bases, J lost 9 bases, and 1 base stayed unmatched. Looked up from germline, CDR1 is MNHEY and CDR2 is SMNVEV (reference sequence). This CDR3 has 12 amino acids. The CDR3 coding sequence is TGTGCCAGCAGTTTGGGGGGGAGGGAGCTGTTTTTT. Residues: CASSLGGRELFF.

The gene calls are TRBV21-1 and TRBJ2-1; the table assigns TRBD2, which was not confirmed against the DNA. TRBV21-1 is reported as a pseudogene. The CDR3 length is 15 residues. CDR3 nucleotide sequence: TGTGCCAGCAGCAAAACTAGAAGTTATTGGAATGAGCAGTTCTTC. Its translation: CASSKTRSYWNEQFF.

The chain carries TRBV7-6 and TRBJ2-2; 14 nucleotides line up with TRBD2. This CDR3 region has 15 residues. Trimming removed 8 bases from V and 3 bases from J; junction bases left unmatched: 2. The V gene's germline CDR1 is SGHVS and CDR2 FNYEAQ. CDR3 loop: CASRLAGGYTGELFF. CDR3 in DNA: TGTGCCAGCCGACTAGCGGGGGGGTACACCGGGGAGCTGTTTTTT.

The chain carries TRBV11-3 and TRBJ2-1, with 11 bases identical to TRBD2. Germline values: CDR1 SGHNT, CDR2 YENEEA. CDR3 length: 15 amino acids. With 5 bases clipped from V and 4 bases from J, the junction kept 4 bases outside the gene matches. The CDR3 protein is CASSPRLAGYNEQFF. CDR3 DNA: TGTGCCAGCAGCCCTAGACTAGCGGGATACAATGAGCAGTTCTTC.

The rearrangement uses TRBV2 and TRBJ1-5; TRBD1 matches 8 bases. This CDR3 has 13 amino acids. V lost 7 bases and J lost 4; bases outside the gene matches: 3. Germline-derived CDR1 and CDR2 are SNHLY and FYNNEI. This CDR3 is CASTGQGNQPQHF. In DNA form, the CDR3 reads TGTGCCAGCACCGGACAGGGAAATCAGCCCCAGCATTTT.

This rearrangement joins TRBV16 to TRBJ1-2, with 10 bases that match TRBD1. Germline lookup yields CDR1 KGHSY and CDR2 FQNENV. The V gene end was trimmed by 4 bases and the J gene end by 4 bases; junction bases not matched to a gene: 9. The CDR3 loop spans 16 amino acids. The CDR3 sequence: CASSPRLDRGAYGYTF. The CDR3 nucleotides are TGTGCCAGCAGCCCCCGGCTGGACAGGGGGGCCTATGGCTACACCTTC.

Many counts were recorded for this clone. The rearrangement joins TRBV19 to TRBJ1-5; D perhaps matches TRBD1 (6 bases). Germline CDR1 is LNHDA and CDR2 is SQIVND (reference sequence). V was cut by 3 bases and J by 9 bases, with 15 bases left in between. CDR3 size: 14 residues. CDR3 coding DNA: TGTGCCAGTAGTATTTATCAGGGGCCGGGGCCCCAGCATTTT. Protein sequence: CASSIYQGPGPQHF.

This clone was counted a single time. The J gene is TRBJ2-1, the V gene TRBV7-9, with D maybe TRBD2 (5 bases). Trimming took 1 base from V and 9 from J, leaving 16 bases between them. CDR3 length equals 15 residues. From germline, CDR1 is SEHNR and CDR2 FQNEAQ (reference sequence). The CDR3 coding sequence is TGTGCCAGCAGCTTAGGCGACTACCTAGGTCCTGAGCAGTTCTTC. Encoded protein: CASSLGDYLGPEQFF.

The V and J genes are TRBV7-9 and TRBJ2-1, with TRBD2 matching over 9 bases. Germline V gene lookup returns CDR1 SEHNR and CDR2 FQNEAQ (reference sequence). The V and J ends lost 1 base and 3 bases, in that order; junction bases with no gene match: 7. The CDR3 spans 17 residues. DNA for the CDR3: TGTGCCAGCAGCTTAGAGATAGCGGGAGTCATCTACAATGAGCAGTTCTTC. Its translation is CASSLEIAGVIYNEQFF. Full variable domain (remainder filled in from reference TRBV7-9 and TRBJ2-1): DTGVSQNPRHKITKRGQNVTFRCDPISEHNRLYWYRQTLGQGPEFLTYFQNEAQLEKSRLLSDRFSAERPKGSFSTLEIQRTEQGDSAMYLCASSLEIAGVIYNEQFFGPGTRLTVL.

The table lists this clone with a few counts. The rearrangement joins TRBV30 to TRBJ1-3; TRBD1 matches at 8 bases. V shed 3 bases and J 3 bases; nucleotides not matched to a gene: 4. The germline V gene encodes CDR1 GTSNPN and CDR2 SVGIG (reference sequence). There are 14 residues in the CDR3. This CDR3 is CAWSFGQGGNTIYF. The CDR3 DNA reads as TGTGCCTGGAGCTTCGGACAGGGTGGAAACACCATATATTTT.

The chain recombines TRBV20-1 with TRBJ1-6; 9 positions match TRBD1. CDR1 is DFQATT and CDR2 is SNEGSKA in the germline V gene (reference sequence). J lost 9 bases, V lost 3 bases, and 6 bases had no gene match. The CDR3 sequence is 14 residues long. The CDR3 coding sequence is TGCAGTGCTAGTGACAGGGGGATAAGTTCACCCCTCCACTTT. Protein product: CSASDRGISSPLHF.

The V gene is TRBV5-1, the J gene TRBJ1-3; TRBD1 matches 7 bases. The germline gives CDR1 SGHRS, CDR2 YFSETQ. The CDR3 is made up of 15 amino acids. Losses at the gene ends were 3 bases for V and 0 bases for J; bases not matched to a gene: 3. CDR3 amino acids: CASSSGQNSGNTIYF. CDR3 nucleotide sequence: TGCGCCAGCAGCTCGGGACAGAACTCTGGAAACACCATATATTTT.

The chain uses TRBV30 and TRBJ2-1, with 11 bases identical to TRBD2. Trimming at V came to 2 bases and at J to 10 bases, leaving 7 bases not matched to a gene. Looked up from germline, CDR1 is GTSNPN and CDR2 is SVGIG (reference sequence). The CDR3 runs 14 residues. The DNA for the CDR3 is TGTGCCTGGAGTAAAGATAGCGGGAGGGGCGAGCAGTTCTTC. This sequence encodes CAWSKDSGRGEQFF.

This chain joins TRBV3-1 (or the pseudogene TRBV3-2) and TRBJ1-6, with a tentative D call TRBD1 (5 bases). The CDR3 length is 15 residues. Trimming stripped 6 bases from V and 9 bases from J, with 18 bases between. CDR1 and CDR2 from the germline V gene are LGHDT and YNNKEL (reference sequence). The CDR3 is CASRVNWGRSSPLHF. The CDR3 DNA reads TGTGCCAGCAGAGTCAATTGGGGCAGGTCTTCACCCCTCCACTTT.

The V gene is TRBV9, the J gene TRBJ1-1; D not resolved. Germline assignment: CDR1 SGDLS and CDR2 YYNGEE. CDR3 length equals 12 residues. Trimming cost V 0 bases and J 11 bases, with 11 bases left between them. The CDR3 DNA is TGTGCCAGCAGCGTAGTTGGGAGTAGGGCTTTCTTT. It specifies CASSVVGSRAFF.

The V gene is TRBV27, the J gene TRBJ2-3; TRBD2 might be the D (6 bases). The CDR3 loop spans 17 amino acids. Trimming left V 6 bases short and J 0 bases short, with 19 bases between. CDR1 MNHEY and CDR2 SMNVEV come from the germline V gene (reference sequence). CDR3 nucleotides: TGTGCCAGCAGCCCCGTGGGGCGGAGGGGAAGCACAGATACGCAGTATTTT. Protein: CASSPVGRRGSTDTQYF.

On this clone: The same CDR3 arises from other DNA sequences in this sample as well. V gene TRBV24-1 combines with J gene TRBJ2-1; 10 bases agree with TRBD2. Germline V gene data show CDR1 as KGHDR and CDR2 as SFDVKD. With 4 bases clipped from V and 3 bases from J, the junction kept 2 bases outside the gene matches. The length of the CDR3 is 15 residues. CDR3 in amino acids: CATSDSGRDYNEQFF. As DNA, the CDR3 is TGTGCCACCAGTGACAGCGGGAGGGACTACAATGAGCAGTTCTTC.

The rearrangement links TRBV5-1 to TRBJ1-2, with 7 bases identical to TRBD1. CDR1 is SGHRS, CDR2 YFSETQ, per germline. The V and J ends lost 4 bases and 2 bases, in that order; junction bases with no gene match: 5. CDR3 length: 14 amino acids. The CDR3, as DNA: TGCGCCAGCAGCCCTCGACAGGGCAACTATGGCTACACCTTC. Translation: CASSPRQGNYGYTF.

The gene calls are TRBV27 and TRBJ2-5; the match to TRBD2 covers 11 bases. The germline V gene has CDR1 MNHEY and CDR2 SMNVEV (reference sequence). V shed 3 bases and J 3 bases; nucleotides not matched to a gene: 0. This CDR3 spans 14 amino acids. The CDR3 nucleotides are TGTGCCAGCAGTTTTAGCGGGAGGGAAGAGACCCAGTACTTC. Protein: CASSFSGREETQYF.

The J gene is TRBJ2-7, the V gene TRBV18; the match to TRBD1 covers 10 bases. CDR3 length: 14 residues. CDR1 is KGHSH and CDR2 is LQKENI in the germline V gene. V dropped 5 bases and J dropped 2; count of bases not matched to a gene: 3. For the CDR3, the DNA is TGTGCCAGCTCATCAGGACAGGGGGCCTACGAGCAGTACTTC. Its translation is CASSSGQGAYEQYF.

The genes are TRBV30 and TRBJ2-1, with unresolved D. V gave up 1 base and J gave up 2 bases, with 9 bases separating them. CDR1 and CDR2 (germline): GTSNPN, SVGIG (reference sequence). The CDR3 spans 14 residues. CDR3 in amino acids: CAWSGTATYNEQFF. CDR3 nucleotide sequence: TGTGCCTGGAGTGGTACAGCAACCTACAATGAGCAGTTCTTC.